This record covers a single T cell receptor beta chain. V lost 7 bases to trimming and J lost 9 bases; unmatched junction nucleotides: 5. The CDR3 runs to 13 residues. Germline loops: CDR1 SNHLY, CDR2 FYNNEI. The data are from a study of blood T cell repertoires in COVID-19. In the study overall: COVID-19 samples collected from the United States, Italy and Spain covered acute and convalescent phases. PBMCs, B-cell-depleted T cells, or T cells provided the cDNA or gDNA that made up the material.

In the original analysis: Nucleated cell counts were estimated from reference gene primer amplification. Repertoires were generated with immunoSEQ multiplex PCR, while TCRdb's copy carries only in-frame clones and drops some. D and trimming were read from the DNA, whereas the V and J calls and clone size are those reported in that table. This table has tens of thousands of clones, 70% to 90% appearing once. The chain links TRBV2 to TRBJ1-6; 8 bases fit TRBD1. Sequenced: peripheral blood. The clonotype originates from a human donor with active COVID-19. The donor label of this sample is uncertain. CDR3: CASNGQGGSPLHF. The CDR3 DNA reads as TGTGCCAGCAACGGACAGGGTGGTTCACCCCTCCACTTT.